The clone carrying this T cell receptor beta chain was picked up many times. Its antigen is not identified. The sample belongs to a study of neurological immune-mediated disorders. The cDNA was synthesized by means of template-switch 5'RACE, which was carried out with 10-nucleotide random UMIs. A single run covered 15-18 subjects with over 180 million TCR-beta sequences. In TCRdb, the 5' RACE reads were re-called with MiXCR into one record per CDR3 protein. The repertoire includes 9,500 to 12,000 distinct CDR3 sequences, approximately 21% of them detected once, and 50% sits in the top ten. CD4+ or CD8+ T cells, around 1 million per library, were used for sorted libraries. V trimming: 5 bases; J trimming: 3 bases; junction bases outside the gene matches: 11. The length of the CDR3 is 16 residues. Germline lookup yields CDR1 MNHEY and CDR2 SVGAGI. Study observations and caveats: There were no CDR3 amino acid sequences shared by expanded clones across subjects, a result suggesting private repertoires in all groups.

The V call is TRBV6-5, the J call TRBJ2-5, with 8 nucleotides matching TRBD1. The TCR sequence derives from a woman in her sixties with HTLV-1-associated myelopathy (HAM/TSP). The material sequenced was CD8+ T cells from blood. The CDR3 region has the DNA TGTGCCAGCAGTAACCCAGGGGGCGACCTTGAAGAGACCCAGTACTTC. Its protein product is CASSNPGGDLEETQYF.